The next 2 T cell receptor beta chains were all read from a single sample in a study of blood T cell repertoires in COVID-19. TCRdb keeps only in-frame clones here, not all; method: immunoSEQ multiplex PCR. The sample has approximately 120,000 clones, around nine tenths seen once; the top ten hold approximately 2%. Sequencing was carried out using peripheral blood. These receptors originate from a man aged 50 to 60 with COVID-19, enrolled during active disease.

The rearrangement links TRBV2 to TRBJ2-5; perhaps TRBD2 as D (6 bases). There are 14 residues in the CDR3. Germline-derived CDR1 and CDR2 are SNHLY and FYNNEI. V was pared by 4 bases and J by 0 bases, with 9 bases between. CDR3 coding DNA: TGTGCCAGCAGTGGGACTACGTACCAAGAGACCCAGTACTTC. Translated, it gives CASSGTTYQETQYF.

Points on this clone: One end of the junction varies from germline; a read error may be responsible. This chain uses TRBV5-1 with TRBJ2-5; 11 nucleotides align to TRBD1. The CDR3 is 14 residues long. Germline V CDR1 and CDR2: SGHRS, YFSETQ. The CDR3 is CASSRTGGQEAQYF. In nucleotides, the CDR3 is TGCGCCAGCAGCAGGACAGGGGGCCAAGAGGCCCAGTACTTC.